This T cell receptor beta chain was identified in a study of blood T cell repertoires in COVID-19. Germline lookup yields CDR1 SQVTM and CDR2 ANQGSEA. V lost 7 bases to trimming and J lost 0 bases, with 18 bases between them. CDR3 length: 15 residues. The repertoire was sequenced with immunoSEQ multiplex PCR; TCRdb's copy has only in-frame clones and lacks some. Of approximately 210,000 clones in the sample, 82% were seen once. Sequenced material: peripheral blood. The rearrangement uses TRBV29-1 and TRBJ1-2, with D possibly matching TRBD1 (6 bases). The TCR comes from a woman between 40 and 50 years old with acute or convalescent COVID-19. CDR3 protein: CSAQGGRGANYGYTF. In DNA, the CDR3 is TGCAGCGCCCAGGGTGGCAGGGGAGCTAACTATGGCTACACCTTC. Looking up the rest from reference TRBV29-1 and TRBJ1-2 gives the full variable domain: SAVISQKPSRDICQRGTSLTIQCQVDSQVTMMFWYRQQPGQSLTLIATANQGSEATYESGFVIDKFPISRPNLTFSTLTVSNMSPEDSSIYLCSAQGGRGANYGYTFGSGTRLTVV.